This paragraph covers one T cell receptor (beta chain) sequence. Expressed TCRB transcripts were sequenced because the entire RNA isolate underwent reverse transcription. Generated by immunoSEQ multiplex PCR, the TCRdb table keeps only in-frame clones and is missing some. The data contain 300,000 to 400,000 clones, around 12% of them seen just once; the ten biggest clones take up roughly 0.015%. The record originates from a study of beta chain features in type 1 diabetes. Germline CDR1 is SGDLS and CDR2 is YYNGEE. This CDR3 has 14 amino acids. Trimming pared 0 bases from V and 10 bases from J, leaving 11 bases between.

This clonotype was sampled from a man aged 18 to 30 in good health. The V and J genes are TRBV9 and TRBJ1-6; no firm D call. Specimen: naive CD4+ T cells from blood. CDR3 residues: CASSVAHTGSPLHF. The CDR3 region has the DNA TGTGCCAGCAGCGTAGCTCACACCGGGTCACCCCTCCACTTT.